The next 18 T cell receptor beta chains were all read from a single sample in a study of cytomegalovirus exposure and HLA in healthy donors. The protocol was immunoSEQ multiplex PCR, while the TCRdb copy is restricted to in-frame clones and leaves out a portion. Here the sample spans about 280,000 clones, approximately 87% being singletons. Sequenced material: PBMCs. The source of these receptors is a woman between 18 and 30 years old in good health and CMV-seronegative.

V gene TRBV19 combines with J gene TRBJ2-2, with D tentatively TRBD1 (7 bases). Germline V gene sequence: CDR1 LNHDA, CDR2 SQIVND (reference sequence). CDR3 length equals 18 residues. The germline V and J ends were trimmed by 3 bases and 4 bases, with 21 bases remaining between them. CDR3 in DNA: TGTGCCAGTAGTATCGCTCCTGGAGGGGGCTCACGCACCGGGGAGCTGTTTTTT. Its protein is CASSIAPGGGSRTGELFF.

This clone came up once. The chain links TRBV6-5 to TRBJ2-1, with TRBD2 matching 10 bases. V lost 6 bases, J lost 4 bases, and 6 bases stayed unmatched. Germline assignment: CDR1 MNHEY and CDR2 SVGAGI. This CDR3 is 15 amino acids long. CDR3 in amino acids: CASRYTSGKYNEQFF. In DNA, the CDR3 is TGTGCCAGCAGATATACTAGCGGGAAATACAATGAGCAGTTCTTC.

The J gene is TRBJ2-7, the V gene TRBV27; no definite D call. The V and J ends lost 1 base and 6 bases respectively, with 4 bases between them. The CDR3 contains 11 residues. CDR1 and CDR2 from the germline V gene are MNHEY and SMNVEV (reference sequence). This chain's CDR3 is CASSLFGEQYF. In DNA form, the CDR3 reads TGTGCCAGCAGTTTATTCGGCGAGCAGTACTTC.

CDR3 DNA sequence: TGTGCCAGCAGCTTAGCGTTTGCGGGAGGGCTTAATGAGCAGTTCTTC. This translates into CASSLAFAGGLNEQFF. V is TRBV7-8 and J is TRBJ2-1, with 9 nucleotides matching TRBD2. In germline, CDR1 is SGHVS, CDR2 FQNEAQ. The CDR3 totals 16 residues. The V and J ends lost 0 bases and 7 bases, in that order; junction bases with no gene match: 7.

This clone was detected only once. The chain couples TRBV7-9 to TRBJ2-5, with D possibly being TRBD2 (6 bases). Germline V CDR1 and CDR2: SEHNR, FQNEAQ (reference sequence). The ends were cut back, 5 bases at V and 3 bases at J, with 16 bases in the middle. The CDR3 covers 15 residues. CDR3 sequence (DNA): TGTGCCAGCAGCGATAGGCGGGGTTTAAAAGAGACCCAGTACTTC. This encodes CASSDRRGLKETQYF.

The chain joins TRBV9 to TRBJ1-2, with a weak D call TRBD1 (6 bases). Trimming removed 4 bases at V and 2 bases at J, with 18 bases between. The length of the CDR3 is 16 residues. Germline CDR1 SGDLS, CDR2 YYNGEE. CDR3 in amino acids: CASSLMGAGKNYGYTF. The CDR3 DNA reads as TGTGCCAGCAGCCTTATGGGGGCAGGGAAGAACTATGGCTACACCTTC.

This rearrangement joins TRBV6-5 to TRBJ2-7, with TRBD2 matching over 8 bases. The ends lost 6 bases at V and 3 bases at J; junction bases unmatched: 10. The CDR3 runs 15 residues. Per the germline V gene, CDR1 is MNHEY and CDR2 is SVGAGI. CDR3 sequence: CASRTTSGRGYEQYF. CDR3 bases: TGTGCCAGCAGGACTACTAGCGGAAGGGGCTACGAGCAGTACTTC.

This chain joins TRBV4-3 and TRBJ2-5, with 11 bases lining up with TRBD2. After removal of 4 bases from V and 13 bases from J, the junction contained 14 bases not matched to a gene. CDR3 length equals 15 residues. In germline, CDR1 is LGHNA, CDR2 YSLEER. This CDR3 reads CASSREGLAGAKLYF. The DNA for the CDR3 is TGCGCCAGCAGCCGGGAAGGACTAGCGGGCGCCAAATTGTACTTC.

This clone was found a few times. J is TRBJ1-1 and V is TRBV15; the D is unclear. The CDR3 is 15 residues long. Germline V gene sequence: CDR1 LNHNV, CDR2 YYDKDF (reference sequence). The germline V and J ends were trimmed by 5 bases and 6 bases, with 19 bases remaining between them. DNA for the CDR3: TGTGCCACCAGCGAAGAGGCGGGAGTCGGCGCTGAAGCTTTCTTT. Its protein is CATSEEAGVGAEAFF.

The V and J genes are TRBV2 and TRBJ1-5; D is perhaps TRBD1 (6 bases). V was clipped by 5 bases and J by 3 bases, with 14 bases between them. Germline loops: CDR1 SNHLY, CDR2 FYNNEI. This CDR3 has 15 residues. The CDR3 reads CASSSQGNDNQPQHF. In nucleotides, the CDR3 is TGTGCCAGCAGTTCGCAGGGGAACGACAATCAGCCCCAGCATTTT.

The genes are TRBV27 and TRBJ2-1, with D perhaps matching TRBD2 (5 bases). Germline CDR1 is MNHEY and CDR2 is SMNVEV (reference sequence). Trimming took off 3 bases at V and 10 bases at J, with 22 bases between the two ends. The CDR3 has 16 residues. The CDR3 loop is CASSFYDTKAGGEQFF. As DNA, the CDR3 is TGTGCCAGCAGTTTCTATGACACTAAGGCTGGCGGGGAGCAGTTCTTC.

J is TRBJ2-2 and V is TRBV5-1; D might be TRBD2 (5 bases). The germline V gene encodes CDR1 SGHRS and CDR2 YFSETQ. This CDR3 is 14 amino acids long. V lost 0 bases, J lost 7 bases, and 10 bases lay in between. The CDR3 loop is CASSLATGIGELFF. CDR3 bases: TGCGCCAGCAGCTTGGCCACGGGGATCGGGGAGCTGTTTTTT.

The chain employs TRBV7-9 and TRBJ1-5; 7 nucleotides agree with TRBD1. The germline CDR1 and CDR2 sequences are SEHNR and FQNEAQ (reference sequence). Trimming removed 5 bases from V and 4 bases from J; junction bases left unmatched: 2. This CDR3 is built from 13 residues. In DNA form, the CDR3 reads TGTGCCAGCAGCACGGGACAGAATCAGCCCCAGCATTTT. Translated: CASSTGQNQPQHF.

The CDR3 reads CASTLIGTSGSTDTQYF. CDR3 nucleotide sequence: TGTGCCAGCACCTTGATTGGGACTAGCGGGAGCACAGATACGCAGTATTTT. V is TRBV27 and J is TRBJ2-3; 12 bases agree with TRBD2. With V trimmed by 7 bases and J by 0 bases, 8 bases remained unmatched. Germline V gene data show CDR1 as MNHEY and CDR2 as SMNVEV (reference sequence). The CDR3 is made up of 17 amino acids.

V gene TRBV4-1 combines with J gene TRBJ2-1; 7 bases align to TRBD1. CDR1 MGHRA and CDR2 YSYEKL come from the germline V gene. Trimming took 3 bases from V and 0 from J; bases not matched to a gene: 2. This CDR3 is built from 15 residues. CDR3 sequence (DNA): TGCGCCAGCAGCCAGGACAGGAGCTCCTACAATGAGCAGTTCTTC. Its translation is CASSQDRSSYNEQFF.

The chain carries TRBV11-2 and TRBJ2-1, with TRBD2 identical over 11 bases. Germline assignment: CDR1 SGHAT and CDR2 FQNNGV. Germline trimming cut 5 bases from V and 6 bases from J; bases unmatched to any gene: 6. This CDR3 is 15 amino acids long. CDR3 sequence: CASSVGTSGFNEQFF. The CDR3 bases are TGTGCCAGCAGCGTCGGGACTAGCGGATTCAATGAGCAGTTCTTC.

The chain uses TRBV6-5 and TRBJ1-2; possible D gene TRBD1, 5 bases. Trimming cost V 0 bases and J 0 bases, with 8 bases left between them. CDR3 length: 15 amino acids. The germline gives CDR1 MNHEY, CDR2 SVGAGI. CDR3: CASSYSRASNYGYTF. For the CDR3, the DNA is TGTGCCAGCAGTTACTCCAGGGCCTCTAACTATGGCTACACCTTC.

CDR3 nucleotide sequence: TGTGCCAGCAGCGCAATCCCAGGGGACAACTATGGCTACACCTTC. Encoded protein: CASSAIPGDNYGYTF. The V gene is TRBV9, the J gene TRBJ1-2; the D gene is possibly TRBD1 (6 bases). Trimming left V 3 bases short and J 2 bases short, with 14 bases between. The CDR3 totals 15 residues. Germline V gene sequence: CDR1 SGDLS, CDR2 YYNGEE.